Below are 32 T cell receptor beta chains sequenced from a single sample in a study of cytomegalovirus exposure and HLA in healthy donors. Primers: 60 Vbeta forward and 13 Jbeta reverse. Assay: immunoSEQ multiplex PCR; the TCRdb copy retains only in-frame clones and omits some. This table has 180,000 or so clones, 9.5% appearing once. Material for sequencing was PBMCs. These receptors were taken from a woman under 40 in good health and CMV-seropositive.

The chain employs TRBV5-1 and TRBJ1-2; TRBD1 matches at 7 bases. V shed 4 bases, J shed 4 bases, and the junction held 7 bases outside the gene matches. CDR3 length: 14 amino acids. Germline V gene sequence: CDR1 SGHRS, CDR2 YFSETQ. CDR3 amino acids: CASSPRTGGYGYTF. CDR3 coding DNA: TGCGCCAGCAGCCCGAGGACAGGAGGCTATGGCTACACCTTC.

This clone was seen only a few times. This chain connects TRBV7-9 to TRBJ2-1; TRBD2 agrees at 7 bases. The germline CDR1 and CDR2 sequences are SEHNR and FQNEAQ (reference sequence). The CDR3 contains 15 residues. V lost 5 bases to trimming and J lost 2 bases; unmatched junction nucleotides: 6. The CDR3 spells CASSLVGGAYNEQFF. CDR3 sequence (DNA): TGTGCCAGCAGCCTAGTGGGGGGGGCCTACAATGAGCAGTTCTTC.

This clone was observed a few times. V usage is TRBV2 and J usage is TRBJ1-5; D gene unclear. From germline, CDR1 is SNHLY and CDR2 FYNNEI. The V gene lost 7 bases and the J gene lost 7 bases, with 17 bases spanning the gap. The CDR3 consists of 14 residues. CDR3 protein: CASKPRERSQPQHF. The CDR3 nucleotides read TGTGCCAGCAAGCCCCGGGAAAGGAGCCAGCCCCAGCATTTT.

This clone showed up just a few times. J is TRBJ1-1 and V is TRBV19; 8 bases fit TRBD1. This CDR3 has 14 residues. V lost 6 bases to trimming and J lost 5 bases; unmatched junction nucleotides: 8. Germline V lookup: CDR1 LNHDA, CDR2 SQIVND (reference sequence). CDR3 sequence: CASSHRTGQTEAFF. CDR3 sequence (DNA): TGTGCCAGTAGCCACCGGACAGGGCAAACTGAAGCTTTCTTT.

The rearrangement links TRBV4-1 to TRBJ2-7; D is undetermined. From germline, CDR1 is MGHRA and CDR2 YSYEKL. This CDR3 is 13 amino acids long. V lost 4 bases to trimming and J lost 2 bases, with 9 bases between them. The CDR3 loop is CASSLLRAYEQYF. The CDR3 DNA is TGCGCCAGCAGCCTCCTACGGGCCTACGAGCAGTACTTC.

This clone has a handful of counts. The chain is built from TRBV19 and TRBJ2-6; D not certain. V shed 4 bases and J shed 0 bases, with 7 bases lying between them. CDR3 length: 15 residues. Germline values: CDR1 LNHDA, CDR2 SQIVND (reference sequence). For the CDR3, the DNA is TGTGCCAGTAGTAGTTGGCTCTCTGGGGCCAACGTCCTGACTTTC. Protein: CASSSWLSGANVLTF.

This clone appeared a few times. The chain is built from TRBV4-2 and TRBJ1-1; 7 bases are shared with TRBD1. The CDR3 runs to 19 residues. After removal of 0 bases from V and 1 base from J, the junction contained 14 bases not matched to a gene. Germline assignment: CDR1 LGHNA and CDR2 YNFKEQ. The CDR3 loop reads CASSQDSWTGGLGNTEAFF. CDR3 DNA sequence: TGTGCCAGCAGCCAAGATTCCTGGACAGGAGGCTTAGGGAACACTGAAGCTTTCTTT.

A few counts support this clone. J is TRBJ2-5 and V is TRBV7-2; 8 bases are a match to TRBD2. This CDR3 contains 16 residues. Germline trimming cut 1 base from V and 4 bases from J; bases unmatched to any gene: 8. The germline gives CDR1 SGHTA, CDR2 FQGNSA. The CDR3 reads CASSLGASGSVETQYF. The CDR3 DNA sequence: TGTGCCAGCAGCTTAGGAGCCAGCGGGAGTGTAGAGACCCAGTACTTC.

This clone was observed a few times. The V call is TRBV5-1, the J call TRBJ2-7; maybe TRBD2 (6 bases). Trimming removed 1 base from V and 5 bases from J, with 16 bases in between. The CDR3 extends over 15 amino acids. CDR1 is SGHRS and CDR2 is YFSETQ in the germline V gene. CDR3 coding DNA: TGCGCCAGCAGCTTGATGGCGGGGAGTGTGAACGAGCAGTACTTC. Residues: CASSLMAGSVNEQYF.

This sequence joins TRBV18 and TRBJ2-1, with TRBD2 matching over 11 bases. V trimming: 4 bases; J trimming: 8 bases; junction bases outside the gene matches: 7. CDR1 is KGHSH and CDR2 is LQKENI in the germline V gene. CDR3 length: 15 amino acids. The CDR3 DNA sequence: TGTGCCAGCTCACTCCAACTAGCGGGAGAGCATGAGCAGTTCTTC. Its protein is CASSLQLAGEHEQFF.

The chain has TRBV6-6 and TRBJ1-1; 7 bases agree with TRBD1. J lost 5 bases, V lost 4 bases, and 4 bases had no gene match. This CDR3 has 13 amino acids. The germline V gene has CDR1 MNHNY and CDR2 SVGAGI (reference sequence). The CDR3 reads CASSSGGTTEAFF. Here the CDR3 DNA reads TGTGCCAGCAGTTCAGGGGGGACTACTGAAGCTTTCTTT.

The chain recombines TRBV5-1 with TRBJ2-5, with 8 positions matching TRBD2. CDR1 SGHRS and CDR2 YFSETQ come from the germline V gene. The CDR3 loop spans 14 amino acids. V dropped 0 bases and J dropped 9; count of bases not matched to a gene: 7. CDR3 loop: CASSLGVSGDPQYF. The DNA for the CDR3 is TGCGCCAGCAGCTTGGGAGTTAGCGGGGACCCCCAGTACTTC. Combining the CDR3 with reference TRBV5-1 and TRBJ2-5 gives the whole variable domain KAGVTQTPRYLIKTRGQQVTLSCSPISGHRSVSWYQQTPGQGLQFLFEYFSETQRNKGNFPGRFSGRQFSNSRSEMNVSTLELGDSALYLCASSLGVSGDPQYFGPGTRLLVL.

This chain connects TRBV5-1 to TRBJ2-3, with 13 positions matching TRBD2. Germline V lookup: CDR1 SGHRS, CDR2 YFSETQ. This CDR3 contains 15 residues. V shed 1 base and J 9 bases; nucleotides not matched to a gene: 5. CDR3: CASSLRTSGSITQYF. Written as DNA, the CDR3 is TGCGCCAGCAGCTTGAGGACTAGCGGGAGTATCACGCAGTATTTT.

The chain is built from TRBV6-1 and TRBJ1-2; 7 bases align to TRBD1. V was clipped by 4 bases and J by 2 bases; unmatched bases: 13. There are 17 residues in the CDR3. Germline V lookup: CDR1 MNHNS, CDR2 SASEGT. CDR3 bases: TGTGCCAGCAGTGGGCTCCTACGGGACAGCACCAACTATGGCTACACCTTC. It yields the protein CASSGLLRDSTNYGYTF.

The CDR3 spells CAREAQREAIEQFF. In DNA, the CDR3 is TGTGCCCGCGAAGCTCAGCGGGAGGCCATTGAGCAGTTCTTC. This chain connects TRBV2 to TRBJ2-1; 9 bases fit TRBD2. Germline CDR1 is SNHLY and CDR2 is FYNNEI. V was clipped by 11 bases and J by 9 bases; unmatched bases: 14. CDR3 length: 14 residues.

In its sample, this clone was seen a few times. The chain combines TRBV14 with TRBJ2-5, with 12 nucleotides matching TRBD2. This CDR3 is 18 amino acids long. Germline V gene lookup returns CDR1 SGHDN and CDR2 FVKESK. The J segment lost 2 bases and the V segment lost 0 bases, leaving 7 bases of the junction unmatched. CDR3 region: CASSQEWGTSGLQETQYF. CDR3 sequence (DNA): TGTGCCAGCAGCCAAGAGTGGGGGACTAGCGGGTTACAAGAGACCCAGTACTTC.

The chain links TRBV2 to TRBJ1-2, with a possible D match to TRBD1 (6 bases). The CDR3 totals 13 residues. Germline V CDR1 and CDR2: SNHLY, FYNNEI. V gave up 7 bases and J gave up 5 bases, with 14 bases separating them. The CDR3 DNA sequence: TGTGCCAGCACTCCCGGGACACATTATGGCTACACCTTC. As protein: CASTPGTHYGYTF.

This clone was seen a few times. The chain is built from TRBV7-9 and TRBJ2-1, with 8 bases identical to TRBD2. This CDR3 comprises 16 residues. The germline V gene encodes CDR1 SEHNR and CDR2 FQNEAQ (reference sequence). The V segment lost 5 bases and the J segment 7 bases; nucleotides outside the gene matches: 13. CDR3 DNA: TGTGCCAGCAGCCCTCCTCCGGGACTAGGCCCGAATGAGCAGTTCTTC. This gives the protein CASSPPPGLGPNEQFF.

This clone was found a few times. The chain recombines TRBV5-5 with TRBJ1-2, with 7 bases matching TRBD1. Looked up from germline, CDR1 is SGHKS and CDR2 is YYEKEE (reference sequence). The CDR3 sequence is 13 residues long. V lost 3 bases to trimming and J lost 12 bases; unmatched junction nucleotides: 11. CDR3 sequence (DNA): TGTGCCAGCAGCTCTACGTGGACAGGTCAGAACACCTTC. Translated, it gives CASSSTWTGQNTF.

The table lists this clone with a few counts. CDR3 loop: CASSYSGQVVNSPLHF. The CDR3 DNA reads TGTGCCAGCAGTTACTCAGGTCAGGTAGTGAATTCACCCCTCCACTTT. The rearrangement links TRBV6-5 to TRBJ1-6; D call uncertain. Trimming took off 0 bases at V and 7 bases at J, with 13 bases between the two ends. This CDR3 is built from 16 residues. Germline V gene sequence: CDR1 MNHEY, CDR2 SVGAGI.

Remarks on this clone: The same CDR3 is also encoded by other DNA sequences in this sample. As DNA, the CDR3 is TGCGCCAGCAGCTTGCCGCGCTCACCTCGGGAGCAGTACTTC. Protein product: CASSLPRSPREQYF. The rearrangement uses TRBV5-1 and TRBJ2-7; D remains unclear. V lost 1 base to trimming and J lost 7 bases, with 15 bases between them. Looked up from germline, CDR1 is SGHRS and CDR2 is YFSETQ. This CDR3 is built from 14 residues.

This clone was counted once. The rearrangement uses TRBV9 and TRBJ2-5, with 8 positions matching TRBD2. The CDR3 is 15 amino acids. J was trimmed by 5 bases and V by 0 bases; bases with no gene match: 6. CDR1 and CDR2 (germline): SGDLS, YYNGEE. The CDR3 DNA reads as TGTGCCAGCAGCGTAGACGGGACTAGGGGGGAGACCCAGTACTTC. Its translation is CASSVDGTRGETQYF.

The gene calls are TRBV7-9 and TRBJ1-1, with D tentatively TRBD1 (6 bases). CDR3 length: 13 amino acids. Per the germline V gene, CDR1 is SEHNR and CDR2 is FQNEAQ (reference sequence). V was pared by 5 bases and J by 3 bases, with 10 bases between. CDR3 protein: CASSTEGDTEAFF. CDR3 DNA: TGTGCCAGCAGCACAGAGGGGGACACTGAAGCTTTCTTT.

This clone has just a few counts. The V gene is TRBV5-4, the J gene TRBJ2-7; 12 bases map to TRBD2. V lost 0 bases, J lost 9 bases, and 7 bases stayed unmatched. This CDR3 spans 15 amino acids. The germline gives CDR1 SGHNT, CDR2 YYREEE (reference sequence). For the CDR3, the DNA is TGTGCCAGCAGCTTGGGACTAGCGGGAGATAAAGGGCAGTACTTC. Its protein is CASSLGLAGDKGQYF.

The rearrangement uses TRBV30 and TRBJ2-1, with 12 positions matching TRBD2. Trimming removed 1 base from V and 8 bases from J; junction bases left unmatched: 9. This CDR3 region has 16 residues. Germline CDR1 and CDR2: GTSNPN and SVGIG (reference sequence). The CDR3 loop is CAWSGALAGGRDEQFF. For the CDR3, the DNA is TGTGCCTGGAGTGGAGCCCTAGCGGGAGGGCGCGATGAGCAGTTCTTC.

The chain recombines TRBV30 with TRBJ2-1; TRBD2 is a possible D gene (6 bases). The CDR3 sequence is 12 residues long. V was pared by 8 bases and J by 6 bases, with 14 bases between. Germline V gene sequence: CDR1 GTSNPN, CDR2 SVGIG (reference sequence). DNA of the CDR3: TGTGCCGGGTCGGGGAGGCCCAATGAGCAGTTCTTC. It encodes CAGSGRPNEQFF.

This clone was found a few times. The CDR3 nucleotides are TGTGCCAGCAGCTTGCGGGATTATGGCACTGAAGCTTTCTTT. It yields the protein CASSLRDYGTEAFF. V and J are TRBV7-9 and TRBJ1-1; D gene unclear. V lost 3 bases to trimming and J lost 4 bases, with 12 bases between them. The CDR3 contains 14 residues. The germline V gene encodes CDR1 SEHNR and CDR2 FQNEAQ (reference sequence).

This clone was detected a few times. The genes are TRBV25-1 and TRBJ2-7; TRBD1 matches at 8 bases. The CDR3 runs 15 residues. From germline, CDR1 is MGHDK and CDR2 SYGVNS. J was trimmed by 5 bases and V by 5 bases; bases with no gene match: 11. CDR3 residues: CASSNDRGARDEQYF. The CDR3 nucleotides read TGTGCCAGCAGTAATGACAGGGGAGCAAGAGACGAGCAGTACTTC.

This clone has more than one count but fewer than ten. The rearrangement joins TRBV7-2 to TRBJ2-1, with a weak D call TRBD2 (5 bases). This CDR3 region has 15 residues. Germline V gives CDR1 SGHTA, CDR2 FQGNSA. The germline V and J ends were trimmed by 2 bases and 3 bases, with 11 bases remaining between them. This CDR3 is CASSLRAGFYNEQFF. In nucleotides, the CDR3 is TGTGCCAGCAGCTTACGGGCGGGTTTCTACAATGAGCAGTTCTTC.

The chain employs TRBV6-1 and TRBJ2-2, with TRBD1 as a possible D gene (6 bases). The V gene's germline CDR1 is MNHNS and CDR2 SASEGT. V dropped 7 bases and J dropped 5 bases, with 11 bases sitting between them. This CDR3 is built from 13 residues. The CDR3 region is CASTKQGTGELFF. In DNA, the CDR3 is TGTGCCAGCACGAAACAGGGTACCGGGGAGCTGTTTTTT.

This chain links TRBV9 with TRBJ1-5; tentative D call: TRBD1 (5 bases). The ends were cut back, 3 bases at V and 4 bases at J, with 14 bases in the middle. The CDR3 covers 15 residues. In germline, CDR1 is SGDLS, CDR2 YYNGEE. CDR3 in DNA: TGTGCCAGCAGCGCAGACAGCTCTACGAATCAGCCCCAGCATTTT. Translated, it gives CASSADSSTNQPQHF.

This clone was detected only a few times. The gene calls are TRBV7-9 and TRBJ1-2; D may be TRBD1 (5 bases). V was trimmed by 5 bases and J by 1 base, leaving 14 bases between them. CDR1 SEHNR and CDR2 FQNEAQ come from the germline V gene (reference sequence). This CDR3 has 15 amino acids. CDR3 sequence (DNA): TGTGCCAGCAGCATCACAGGTACCGGTAACTATGGCTACACCTTC. This codes for CASSITGTGNYGYTF.